Detailed here is one TCR beta chain. This clone's antigen is unknown. No much larger clone is present one base from it, and per-base qualities are unavailable. The source of the sample is a study of OX40 agonist ivuxolimab in advanced cancers. Regarding the research as a whole: The costimulatory receptor OX40 (CD134) was targeted by ivuxolimab, a fully human IgG2 agonistic monoclonal antibody. A male proportion of 82.7% and a mean age of roughly 55 years, ranging from roughly 23 to 90, were recorded for the dose-escalation cohort. Among the roughly 50 dose-escalation patients, about 20 had hepatocellular carcinoma, roughly 15 melanoma, 9 renal cell carcinoma and 9 head and neck cancer. Three dose-escalation patients achieved partial responses, one with hepatocellular carcinoma and two with cutaneous melanoma. The point of sequencing TCRbeta in the periphery was to test whether ivuxolimab changed TCR sequence diversity and drove clonal T-cell expansion. The paper describes the monotherapy dose-escalation part (N = 52 patients) of the phase I trial of ivuxolimab. Intravenous ivuxolimab was administered to patients every 2 weeks at six dose levels: 0.01, 0.1, 0.3, 1.5, 3 and 10 mg/kg. Prior anti-PD-1, anti-PD-L1 or anti-CTLA-4 therapy was permitted, and checkpoint inhibitors had been received by less than 45% of dose-escalation patients.

To sequence the TCRbeta CDR3 region, genomic DNA was isolated from the sorted cells. The immunoSEQ Assay was used for sequencing of TCRbeta CDR3 regions. Here the immuneACCESS table is served through TCRdb, limited to in-frame sequences with V and J called. Missing clones are a known gap in these copies; in checked studies unresolved V genes cover under half, and the rest lacks a known reason. Across this sample there are over 9,500 clones, with around three fifths seen only once. The ten largest clones take up over 25% of the sample. Study-wide findings and limitations: After ivuxolimab, more expanded clones were found on average in CD8+ T cells than in CD4+ T cells. At doses of 0.1 to 3.0 mg/kg, clonal expansion of both CD4+ and CD8+ T cells in blood was seen between baseline and week 6. In the 0.1-3.0 mg/kg groups, partial responders had among the lowest normalized peripheral clonal expansion, particularly in CD8+ T cells. Low levels of normalized T-cell clonal expansion were also seen in some nonresponding patients. The antigen specificity of the clonally expanded peripheral T cells was not determined.

The trial excluded patients who had a history of autoimmune disease or were on systemic immunosuppression. Peripheral blood for TCR sequencing was collected from all dose cohorts at baseline, on cycle 4 day 1, and on cycle 7 day 1. The samples were drawn from a first-in-human, open-label, multicenter phase I dose-escalation trial of ivuxolimab. The trial enrolled adults with locally advanced or metastatic head and neck squamous cell, hepatocellular, melanoma or renal cell carcinoma. Before TCR sequencing, CD4+ T cells and CD8+ T cells were sorted from peripheral blood as separate populations. Measured from the cysteine to the phenylalanine, the CDR3 is 16 residues long. Only the CDR3 region is kept as DNA, spanning 48 bases read in frame from base 1. CDR1 and CDR2 are read off the germline V gene as SGDLS and YYNGEE. V is reduced by 0 bases and J by 0 bases, leaving a spacing of 10 bases between them.

The rearrangement joined TRBV9 to TRBJ2-1, with the identity of the D gene unclear. The material was CD4+ or CD8+ T cells sorted from blood, obtained in a trial of the OX40 agonist ivuxolimab. This clonotype was obtained from an adult with an advanced solid tumor such as melanoma, head and neck, liver or kidney cancer. The sequenced DNA: TGTGCCAGCAGCGTAGACTCCCCGGGCTCCTACAATGAGCAGTTCTTC. This yields the protein CASSVDSPGSYNEQFF.